One and the same sample provided the 5 T cell receptor beta chains below, sequenced in a study of early T cells in non-severe SARS-CoV-2 infection. MiXCR was run by TCRdb on the 5' RACE reads, yielding one entry per CDR3 protein. The sample yields tens of thousands of distinct CDR3 sequences, 5.7% seen once. Sequencing was done on a sample of whole blood. The receptor set was obtained from an adult who was a healthcare worker with PCR-confirmed SARS-CoV-2 infection or an uninfected control (not recorded which).

This clonotype has a handful of counts. V is TRBV20-1 and J is TRBJ2-7; 7 nucleotides align to TRBD1. Germline CDR1 is DFQATT and CDR2 is SNEGSKA (reference sequence). The junction had 6 bases not matched to a gene; V was cut back by 6 bases and J by 7 bases. The CDR3 spans 11 residues. As DNA, the CDR3 is TGCAGTGCAGGAAAACAGGGGGAGCAGTACTTC. Protein: CSAGKQGEQYF.

This clonotype was seen ten or more times. V is TRBV19 and J is TRBJ2-2; D is ambiguous. Germline loops: CDR1 LNHDA, CDR2 SQIVND (reference sequence). The V end was cut by 9 bases, the J end by 0 bases, with 11 bases between. The CDR3 totals 14 residues. CDR3 in amino acids: CASQFQPNTGELFF. The CDR3 DNA reads TGTGCCAGCCAATTTCAGCCGAACACCGGGGAGCTGTTTTTT.

This clonotype occurred a few times. The gene calls are TRBV4-3 and TRBJ1-6; TRBD1 agrees at 7 bases. The CDR3 spans 16 residues. V shed 4 bases and J 8 bases; nucleotides not matched to a gene: 11. CDR1 and CDR2 from the germline V gene are LGHNA and YSLEER. CDR3 sequence reads: CASSRDRVTSYSPLHF. CDR3 bases: TGCGCCAGCAGCCGAGACAGGGTAACTTCGTATTCACCCCTCCACTTT.

This clonotype was recorded many times. This chain connects TRBV3-1 to TRBJ2-5; D is perhaps TRBD2 (5 bases). Germline V gene lookup returns CDR1 LGHDT and CDR2 YNNKEL (reference sequence). Trimming pared 4 bases from V and 7 bases from J, leaving 13 bases between. The CDR3 is 13 amino acids. For the CDR3, the DNA is TGTGCCAGCAGCCGGACTTTCCCAGGGACCCAGTACTTC. Protein: CASSRTFPGTQYF.

The CDR3 region has the DNA TGTGCCAGCAGTTACGGGAAGGGAGTGGCGGTCCACGAGCAGTACTTC. It specifies CASSYGKGVAVHEQYF. V is TRBV6-2 or TRBV6-3 and J is TRBJ2-7; D might be TRBD2 (5 bases). This CDR3 is 16 amino acids long. Germline CDR1 is MNHEY and CDR2 is SVGEGT. With 2 bases removed from V and 5 bases from J, the gap between germline ends came to 19 bases.